The subject of this entry is one T cell receptor (beta chain). What it recognizes is unknown. This entry comes from a study of early T cells in non-severe SARS-CoV-2 infection. Looking at the study overall: Sequencing of unsorted whole blood was done on bulk RNA, leaving chains unpaired. Study results and limitations: Anti-spike CD8 responses were favored by VDJdb matching, which missed private and CD4 specificities.

Individual cDNA molecules each received unique molecular identifiers attached to them. TCRdb re-called the 5' RACE reads with MiXCR, one entry per CDR3 protein. The sample has about 64,000 distinct CDR3 sequences, around 13% seen once; the top ten hold 4% to 5%. The CDR3 is 14 amino acids. CDR1 and CDR2 (germline): SGHTA, FQGNSA. Trimming removed 6 bases from V and 9 bases from J; junction bases left unmatched: 8. The chain has TRBV7-2 and TRBJ2-1; 10 bases fit TRBD2. The clonotype originates from an adult who was a healthcare worker with PCR-confirmed SARS-CoV-2 infection or an uninfected control (not recorded which). Material: whole blood. CDR3 sequence: CASSLAGEGVEQFF. In nucleotides, the CDR3 is TGTGCCAGCAGTCTAGCGGGGGAAGGAGTTGAGCAGTTCTTC.